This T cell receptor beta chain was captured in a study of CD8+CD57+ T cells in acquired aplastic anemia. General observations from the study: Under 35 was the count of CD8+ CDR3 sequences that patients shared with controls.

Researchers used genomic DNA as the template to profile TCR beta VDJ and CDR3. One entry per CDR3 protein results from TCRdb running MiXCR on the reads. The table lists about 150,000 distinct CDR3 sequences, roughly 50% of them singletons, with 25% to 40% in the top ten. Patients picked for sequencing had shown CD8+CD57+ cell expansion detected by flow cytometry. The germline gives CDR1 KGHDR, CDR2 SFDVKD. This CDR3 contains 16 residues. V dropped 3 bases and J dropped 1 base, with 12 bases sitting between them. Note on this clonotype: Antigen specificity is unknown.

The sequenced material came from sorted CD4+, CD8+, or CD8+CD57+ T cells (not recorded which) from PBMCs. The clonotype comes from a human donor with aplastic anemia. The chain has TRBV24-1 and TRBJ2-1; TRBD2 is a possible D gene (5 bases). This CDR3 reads CATSDREAFSYNEQFF. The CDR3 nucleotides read TGTGCCACCAGTGATCGGGAAGCGTTTTCCTACAATGAGCAGTTCTTC.